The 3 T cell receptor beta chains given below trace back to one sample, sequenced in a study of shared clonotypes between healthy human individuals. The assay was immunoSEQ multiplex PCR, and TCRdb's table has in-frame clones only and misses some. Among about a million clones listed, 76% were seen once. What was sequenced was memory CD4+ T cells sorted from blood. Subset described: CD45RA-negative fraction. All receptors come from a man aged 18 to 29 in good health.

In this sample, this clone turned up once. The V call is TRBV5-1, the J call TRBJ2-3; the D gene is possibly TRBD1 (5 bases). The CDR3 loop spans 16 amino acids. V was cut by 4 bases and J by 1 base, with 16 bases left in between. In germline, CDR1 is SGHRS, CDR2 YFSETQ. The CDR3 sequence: CASSPELGAGTDTQYF. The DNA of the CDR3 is TGCGCCAGCAGCCCAGAGTTAGGGGCTGGCACAGATACGCAGTATTTT.

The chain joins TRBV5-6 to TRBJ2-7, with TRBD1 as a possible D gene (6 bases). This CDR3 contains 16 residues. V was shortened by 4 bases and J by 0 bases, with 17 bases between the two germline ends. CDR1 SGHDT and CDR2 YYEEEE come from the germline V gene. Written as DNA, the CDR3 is TGTGCCAGCAGCCTTACCGGACAGCCGAGCTCCTACGAGCAGTACTTC. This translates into CASSLTGQPSSYEQYF.

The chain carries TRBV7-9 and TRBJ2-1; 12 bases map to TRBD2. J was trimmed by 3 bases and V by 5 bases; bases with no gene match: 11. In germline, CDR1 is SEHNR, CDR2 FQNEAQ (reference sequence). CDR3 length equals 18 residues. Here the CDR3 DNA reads TGTGCCAGCAGCCAAACGACTAGCGGGGGCCGACTCTACAATGAGCAGTTCTTC. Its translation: CASSQTTSGGRLYNEQFF.